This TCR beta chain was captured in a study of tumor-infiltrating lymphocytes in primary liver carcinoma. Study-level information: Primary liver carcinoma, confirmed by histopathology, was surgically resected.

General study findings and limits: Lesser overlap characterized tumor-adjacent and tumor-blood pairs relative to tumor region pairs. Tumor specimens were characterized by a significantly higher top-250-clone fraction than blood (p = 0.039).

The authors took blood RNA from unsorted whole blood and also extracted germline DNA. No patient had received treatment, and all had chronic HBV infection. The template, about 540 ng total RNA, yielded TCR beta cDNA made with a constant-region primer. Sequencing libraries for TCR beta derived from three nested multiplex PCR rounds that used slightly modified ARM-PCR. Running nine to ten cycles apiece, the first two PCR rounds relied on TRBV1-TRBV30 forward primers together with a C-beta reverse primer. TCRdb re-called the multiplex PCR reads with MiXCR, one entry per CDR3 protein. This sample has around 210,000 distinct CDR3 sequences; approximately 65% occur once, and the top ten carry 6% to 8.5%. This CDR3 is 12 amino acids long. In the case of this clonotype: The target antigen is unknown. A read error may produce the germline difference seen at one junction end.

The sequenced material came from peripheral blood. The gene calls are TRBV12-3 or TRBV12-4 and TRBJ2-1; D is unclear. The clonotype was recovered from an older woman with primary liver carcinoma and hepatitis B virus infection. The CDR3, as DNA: TGTACCAGCAGATCCCCCCGAGGTGGGCAGTTCTTC. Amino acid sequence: CTSRSPRGGQFF.